The sequence of this T cell receptor beta chain was determined in a study of cytomegalovirus exposure and HLA in healthy donors. The PCR used 60 Vbeta and 13 Jbeta primers. Sequencing used immunoSEQ multiplex PCR; TCRdb keeps in-frame clones, though not all of them. The repertoire consists of some 110,000 clones, with 60% to 70% occurring once and the leading ten covering less than 9.5%. The clonotype was recovered from a middle-aged woman in good health and CMV-seropositive. The specimen was PBMCs.

CDR3 coding DNA: TGTGCCAGCAGCTTAGCTCTGGGACTAGCGGGAGTGGGGGAGACCCAGTACTTC. The encoded protein is CASSLALGLAGVGETQYF. V gene TRBV7-2 combines with J gene TRBJ2-5; TRBD2 agrees at 14 bases. The CDR3 length is 18 residues. The ends lost 0 bases at V and 5 bases at J; junction bases unmatched: 8. The V gene's germline CDR1 is SGHTA and CDR2 FQGNSA.